The 17 T cell receptor beta chains in this list originate from one sample, sequenced in a study of CD8 T cells in Susac syndrome. The RNA, about 0.45 to 1 ug, was put through reverse transcription using random hexamers. TCRdb re-called the immunoSEQ multiplex PCR reads through MiXCR, storing one row per CDR3 protein. The sample lists around 300,000 distinct CDR3 sequences, roughly 85% seen once, with around 0.21% in the top ten. The sample comprised CD8+ T cells from PBMCs. The origin of the receptors is a human donor with multiple sclerosis.

The J gene is TRBJ1-1, the V gene TRBV13; D remains ambiguous. This CDR3 has 12 amino acids. Germline lookup yields CDR1 PRHDT and CDR2 FYEKMQ (reference sequence). Trimming took 6 bases from V and 3 from J, leaving 8 bases between them. CDR3 in amino acids: CASRAQDTEAFF. CDR3 DNA sequence: TGTGCCAGCAGGGCGCAGGACACTGAAGCTTTCTTT. The entire variable domain, with the rest obtained from reference TRBV13 and TRBJ1-1, is as follows: AAGVIQSPRHLIKEKRETATLKCYPIPRHDTVYWYQQGPGQDPQFLISFYEKMQSDKGSIPDRFSAQQFSDYHSELNMSSLELGDSALYFCASRAQDTEAFFGQGTRLTVV.

The chain is built from TRBV27 and TRBJ2-1; D tentatively reads TRBD1 or TRBD2 (5 bases each). The CDR3 has 14 amino acids. Trimming shortened V by 6 bases and J by 6 bases, and 15 bases separated the two germline ends. CDR1 is MNHEY and CDR2 is SMNVEV in the germline V gene (reference sequence). CDR3 in DNA: TGTGCCAGCAGCGATTACCGGGGCAGCAATGAGCAGTTCTTC. This sequence encodes CASSDYRGSNEQFF.

The chain joins TRBV20-1 to TRBJ1-5; D call uncertain. Germline values: CDR1 DFQATT, CDR2 SNEGSKA (reference sequence). This CDR3 has 13 amino acids. The V and J ends lost 3 bases and 4 bases respectively, with 10 bases between them. The CDR3 here is CSARDLNNQPQHF. DNA for the CDR3: TGCAGTGCTAGGGACCTGAATAATCAGCCCCAGCATTTT.

This chain connects TRBV27 to TRBJ2-7; D is perhaps TRBD1 (5 bases). V gave up 3 bases and J gave up 2 bases, with 8 bases separating them. Germline assignment: CDR1 MNHEY and CDR2 SMNVEV (reference sequence). The CDR3 runs 13 residues. In DNA, the CDR3 is TGTGCCAGCAGTTTCAGGGCCCCCTACGAGCAGTACTTC. Its translation is CASSFRAPYEQYF.

The V call is TRBV27, the J call TRBJ2-7; perhaps TRBD1 as D (6 bases). Germline V gives CDR1 MNHEY, CDR2 SMNVEV (reference sequence). The CDR3 loop spans 13 amino acids. V was cut by 6 bases and J by 4 bases, with 13 bases left in between. The CDR3 nucleotides are TGTGCCAGCAGGGGGGCAGACACTTACGAGCAGTACTTC. Translated: CASRGADTYEQYF.

The chain couples TRBV11-2 to TRBJ2-3, with unresolved D. The CDR3 contains 16 residues. Trimming pared 0 bases from V and 1 base from J, leaving 11 bases between. Germline V gives CDR1 SGHAT, CDR2 FQNNGV. CDR3 sequence (DNA): TGTGCCAGCAGCTTAGAGTACTTCACGGGCACAGATACGCAGTATTTT. Amino acid sequence: CASSLEYFTGTDTQYF.

The chain is built from TRBV19 and TRBJ2-1; D is possibly TRBD2 (7 bases). The germline V and J ends were trimmed by 3 bases and 5 bases, with 17 bases remaining between them. Per the germline V gene, CDR1 is LNHDA and CDR2 is SQIVND (reference sequence). The CDR3 is 16 amino acids. CDR3 sequence (DNA): TGTGCCAGTAGTATCCTCCTAAGGGGGGGGGACAATGAGCAGTTCTTC. As protein: CASSILLRGGDNEQFF.

V usage is TRBV11-2 and J usage is TRBJ1-2; D is uncertain. Germline CDR1 and CDR2: SGHAT and FQNNGV. Trimming stripped 0 bases from V and 2 bases from J, with 7 bases between. The CDR3 runs to 14 residues. CDR3 nucleotides: TGTGCCAGCAGCTTAGAGCCCAGAAACTATGGCTACACCTTC. It yields the protein CASSLEPRNYGYTF.

This chain uses TRBV23-1 with TRBJ2-7; D unresolved. TRBV23-1 belongs to the ORF category, with a function that is uncertain. The ends were cut back, 0 bases at V and 1 base at J, with 19 bases in the middle. The CDR3 runs to 18 residues. CDR3 DNA sequence: TGCGCCAGCAGTCAATCAAACTTCCAGGTACCCGTTTCCTACGAGCAGTACTTC. Translation: CASSQSNFQVPVSYEQYF.

This clonotype appeared a single time. V and J are TRBV7-2 and TRBJ2-1; unclear D gene. The CDR3 is 12 residues long. V lost 8 bases, J lost 8 bases, and 13 bases lay in between. Per germline, CDR1 SGHTA and CDR2 FQGNSA. CDR3 amino acids: CASRSSIDEQFF. The CDR3 DNA follows: TGTGCCAGCCGCTCCTCTATCGATGAGCAGTTCTTC. Variable domain in full (rest from reference TRBV7-2 and TRBJ2-1): GAGVSQSPSNKVTEKGKDVELRCDPISGHTALYWYRQSLGQGLEFLIYFQGNSAPDKSGLPSDRFSAERTGGSVSTLTIQRTQQEDSAVYLCASRSSIDEQFFGPGTRLTVL.

The CDR3 is CSASAAMNTEAFF. The CDR3 DNA follows: TGCAGTGCTAGTGCGGCCATGAACACTGAAGCTTTCTTT. The rearrangement links TRBV20-1 to TRBJ1-1; the D is unclear. The CDR3 is 13 residues long. Germline CDR1 DFQATT, CDR2 SNEGSKA (reference sequence). With 3 bases removed from V and 0 bases from J, the gap between germline ends came to 8 bases.

The chain combines TRBV12-3 or TRBV12-4 with TRBJ2-7; no clear D gene. The ends were cut back, 5 bases at V and 7 bases at J, with 15 bases in the middle. The CDR3 runs 13 residues. Here the CDR3 reads CASSLQPAAEQYF. The CDR3 DNA is TGTGCCAGCAGTCTCCAACCGGCCGCTGAGCAGTACTTC.

The chain uses TRBV6-5 and TRBJ2-2; a possible D gene is TRBD2 (5 bases). Between the trimmed V and J ends, which lost 9 bases and 0 bases, there was a span of 11 bases. CDR1 MNHEY and CDR2 SVGAGI come from the germline V gene. CDR3 size: 14 residues. The CDR3: CASYPGTNTGELFF. In nucleotides, the CDR3 is TGTGCCAGTTATCCGGGGACGAACACCGGGGAGCTGTTTTTT.

This chain connects TRBV28 to TRBJ2-3, with 7 bases lining up with TRBD2. The V and J ends lost 7 bases and 3 bases, in that order; junction bases with no gene match: 10. The CDR3 contains 15 residues. Germline values: CDR1 MDHEN, CDR2 SYDVKM. CDR3 bases: TGTGCCAGCACGATAACGGGGAGGGAAACAGATACGCAGTATTTT. Amino acid sequence: CASTITGRETDTQYF.

The count of this clonotype is one. The chain uses TRBV5-5 and TRBJ1-1; D is ambiguous. Germline loops: CDR1 SGHKS, CDR2 YYEKEE (reference sequence). Between the trimmed V and J ends, which lost 2 bases and 0 bases, there was a span of 8 bases. The CDR3 covers 14 residues. This CDR3 reads CASSFTDMNTEAFF. The CDR3 DNA follows: TGTGCCAGCAGCTTCACGGATATGAACACTGAAGCTTTCTTT.

This rearrangement joins TRBV6-1 to TRBJ1-1; 9 positions agree with TRBD1. The ends lost 6 bases at V and 3 bases at J; junction bases unmatched: 14. CDR1 and CDR2 from the germline V gene are MNHNS and SASEGT. The CDR3 extends over 17 amino acids. The CDR3 is CASSDRDRDVFYTEAFF. The CDR3 DNA reads TGTGCCAGCAGCGACCGGGACAGGGACGTTTTCTACACTGAAGCTTTCTTT.

This chain uses TRBV21-1 with TRBJ1-5. TRBV21-1 is an annotated pseudogene. This CDR3 region has 12 residues. This CDR3 is CASSISLQPQHF. In nucleotides, the CDR3 is TGTGCCAGCAGCATCTCATTGCAGCCCCAGCATTTT.